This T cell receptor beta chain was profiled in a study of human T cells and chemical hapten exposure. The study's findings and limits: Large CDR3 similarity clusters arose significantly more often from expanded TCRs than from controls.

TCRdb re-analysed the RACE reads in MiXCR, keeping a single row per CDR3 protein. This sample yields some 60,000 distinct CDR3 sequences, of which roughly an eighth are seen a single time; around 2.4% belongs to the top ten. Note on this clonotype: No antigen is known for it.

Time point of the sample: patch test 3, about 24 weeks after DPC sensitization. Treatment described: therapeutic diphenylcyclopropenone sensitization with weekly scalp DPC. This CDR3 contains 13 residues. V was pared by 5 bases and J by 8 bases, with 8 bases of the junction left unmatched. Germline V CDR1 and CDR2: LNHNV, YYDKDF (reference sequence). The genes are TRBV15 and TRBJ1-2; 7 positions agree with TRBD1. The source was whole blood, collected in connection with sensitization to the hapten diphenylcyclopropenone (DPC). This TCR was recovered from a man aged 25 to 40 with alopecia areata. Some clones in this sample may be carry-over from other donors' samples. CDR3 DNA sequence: TGTGCCACCAGCCTCGACAGGGCCGGGGGCTACACCTTC. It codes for CATSLDRAGGYTF.